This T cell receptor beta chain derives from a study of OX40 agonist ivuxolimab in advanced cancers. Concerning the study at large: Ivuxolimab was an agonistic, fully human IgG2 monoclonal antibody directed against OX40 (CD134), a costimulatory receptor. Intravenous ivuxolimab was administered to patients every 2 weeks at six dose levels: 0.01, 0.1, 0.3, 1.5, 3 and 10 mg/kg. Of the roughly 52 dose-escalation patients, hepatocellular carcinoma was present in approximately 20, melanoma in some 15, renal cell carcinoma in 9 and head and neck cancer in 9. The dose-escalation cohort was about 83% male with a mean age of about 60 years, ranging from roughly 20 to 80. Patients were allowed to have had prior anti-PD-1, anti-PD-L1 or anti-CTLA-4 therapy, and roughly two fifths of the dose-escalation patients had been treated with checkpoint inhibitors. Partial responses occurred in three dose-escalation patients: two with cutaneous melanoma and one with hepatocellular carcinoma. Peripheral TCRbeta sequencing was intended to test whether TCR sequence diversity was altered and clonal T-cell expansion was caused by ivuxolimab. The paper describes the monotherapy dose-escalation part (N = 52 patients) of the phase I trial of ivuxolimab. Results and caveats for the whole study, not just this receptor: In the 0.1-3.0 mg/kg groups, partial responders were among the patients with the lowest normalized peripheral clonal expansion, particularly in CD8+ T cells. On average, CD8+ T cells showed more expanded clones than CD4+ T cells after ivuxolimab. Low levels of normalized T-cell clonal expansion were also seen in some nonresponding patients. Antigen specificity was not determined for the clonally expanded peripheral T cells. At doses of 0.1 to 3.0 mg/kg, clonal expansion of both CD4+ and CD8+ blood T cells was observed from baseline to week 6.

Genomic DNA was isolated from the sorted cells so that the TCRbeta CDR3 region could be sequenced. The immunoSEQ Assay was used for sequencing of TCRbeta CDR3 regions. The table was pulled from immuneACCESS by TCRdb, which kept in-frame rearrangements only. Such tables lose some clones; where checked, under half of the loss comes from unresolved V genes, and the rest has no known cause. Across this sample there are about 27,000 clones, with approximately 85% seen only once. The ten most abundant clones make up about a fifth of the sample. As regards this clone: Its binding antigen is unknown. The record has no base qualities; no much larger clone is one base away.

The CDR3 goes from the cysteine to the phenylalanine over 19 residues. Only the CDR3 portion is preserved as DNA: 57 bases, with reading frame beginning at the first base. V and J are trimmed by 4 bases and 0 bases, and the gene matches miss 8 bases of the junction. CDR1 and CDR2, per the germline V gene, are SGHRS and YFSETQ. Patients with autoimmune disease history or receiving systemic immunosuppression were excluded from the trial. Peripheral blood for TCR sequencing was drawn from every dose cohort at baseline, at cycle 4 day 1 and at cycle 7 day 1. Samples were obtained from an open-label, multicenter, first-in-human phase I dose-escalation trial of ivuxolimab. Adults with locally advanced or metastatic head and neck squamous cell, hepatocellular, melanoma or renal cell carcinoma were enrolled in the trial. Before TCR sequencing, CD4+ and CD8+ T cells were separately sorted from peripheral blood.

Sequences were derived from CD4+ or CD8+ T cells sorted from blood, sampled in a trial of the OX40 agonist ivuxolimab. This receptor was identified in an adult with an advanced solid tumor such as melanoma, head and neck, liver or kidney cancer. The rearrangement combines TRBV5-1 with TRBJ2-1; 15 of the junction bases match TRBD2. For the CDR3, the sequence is CASSPGLAGGQSSYNEQFF. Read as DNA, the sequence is TGCGCCAGCAGCCCGGGACTAGCGGGGGGCCAGAGCTCCTACAATGAGCAGTTCTTC. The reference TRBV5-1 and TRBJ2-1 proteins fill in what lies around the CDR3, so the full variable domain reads KAGVTQTPRYLIKTRGQQVTLSCSPISGHRSVSWYQQTPGQGLQFLFEYFSETQRNKGNFPGRFSGRQFSNSRSEMNVSTLELGDSALYLCASSPGLAGGQSSYNEQFFGPGTRLTVL.